This TCR beta chain was recovered during a study of cytotoxic CD8 clonotypes in ibrutinib-treated CLL. This clone has just a few counts. The antigen is not known. Target depth was 1 in 200,000 to 1 in 1 million T cells, about 10x per clonotype. Some clones are missing from TCRdb's copy, which holds only in-frame ones; the method was immunoSEQ multiplex PCR. Of roughly 42,000 clones listed, around 67% are singletons. Whole-study results and caveats: Starting clonality was above that of age-matched healthy donors and tracked circulating CD8+ T-cell counts.

Germline loops: CDR1 SEHNR, CDR2 FQNEAQ (reference sequence). This CDR3 is 11 amino acids long. V lost 4 bases to trimming and J lost 3 bases, with 3 bases between them. The sequence was obtained from a human donor with chronic lymphocytic leukemia. The rearrangement joins TRBV7-9 to TRBJ1-2, with D unclear. This specimen was PBMCs, taken at disease progression, from a patient treated with ibrutinib. The DNA for the CDR3 is TGTGCCAGCAGCTCAGACTATGGCTACACCTTC. This gives the protein CASSSDYGYTF.